This T cell receptor (beta chain) comes out of a study of blood T cells in healthy people across ages. Through a sample-barcoded 5' primer and a J-beta primer mix, a second PCR was run for roughly 7 to 11 cycles. A template-switch adaptor containing 12 random nucleotides labeled each cDNA molecule. TCRdb redid the calling of the 5' RACE reads with MiXCR, one entry per CDR3 protein. Here the sample spans roughly 700,000 distinct CDR3 sequences, around 48% being singletons. Concerning this clonotype: Its antigen is still unknown.

Notes on the study in general: Naive CD4+ cell counts and diversity both ran higher in long-lived than in aged donors. Researchers said unsorted PBMCs prevented a conclusive naive versus antigen-experienced comparison.

Germline assignment: CDR1 SQVTM and CDR2 ANQGSEA. CDR3 length equals 13 residues. The receptor's source is a woman aged 55-70 years in good health. The sample comprised blood. The chain recombines TRBV29-1 with TRBJ2-7; D is uncertain. The J call may be incorrect, as the DNA end agrees better with TRBJ2-5. CDR3 in DNA: TGCAGCGCTCGTGAAGGGTCGGGCGAGACCCAGTACTTC. It codes for CSAREGSGETQYF.